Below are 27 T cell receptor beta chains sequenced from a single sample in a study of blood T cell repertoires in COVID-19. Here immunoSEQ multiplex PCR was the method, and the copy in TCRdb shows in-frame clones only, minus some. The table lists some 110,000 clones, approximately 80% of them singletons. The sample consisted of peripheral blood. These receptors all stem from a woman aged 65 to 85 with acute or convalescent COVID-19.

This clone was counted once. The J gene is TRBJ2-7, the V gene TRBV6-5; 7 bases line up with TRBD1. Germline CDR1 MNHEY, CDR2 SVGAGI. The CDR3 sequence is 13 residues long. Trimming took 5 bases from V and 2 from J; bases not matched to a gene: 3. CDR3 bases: TGTGCCAGCAGTCCGACAGGGACCTACGAGCAGTACTTC. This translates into CASSPTGTYEQYF.

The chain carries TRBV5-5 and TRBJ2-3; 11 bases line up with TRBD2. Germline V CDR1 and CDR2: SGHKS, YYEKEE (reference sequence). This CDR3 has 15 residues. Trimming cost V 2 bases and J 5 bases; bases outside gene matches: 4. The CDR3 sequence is CASSFLAGGEDTQYF. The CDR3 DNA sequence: TGTGCCAGCAGCTTTCTAGCGGGGGGAGAAGATACGCAGTATTTT. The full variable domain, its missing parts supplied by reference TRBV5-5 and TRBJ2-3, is DAGVTQSPTHLIKTRGQQVTLRCSPISGHKSVSWYQQVLGQGPQFIFQYYEKEERGRGNFPDRFSARQFPNYSSELNVNALLLGDSALYLCASSFLAGGEDTQYFGPGTRLTVL.

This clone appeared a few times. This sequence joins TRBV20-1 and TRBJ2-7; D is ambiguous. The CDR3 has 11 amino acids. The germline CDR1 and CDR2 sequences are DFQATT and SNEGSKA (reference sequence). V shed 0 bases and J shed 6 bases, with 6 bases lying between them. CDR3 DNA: TGCAGTGCTAGAGATAAATTCGAGCAGTACTTC. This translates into CSARDKFEQYF.

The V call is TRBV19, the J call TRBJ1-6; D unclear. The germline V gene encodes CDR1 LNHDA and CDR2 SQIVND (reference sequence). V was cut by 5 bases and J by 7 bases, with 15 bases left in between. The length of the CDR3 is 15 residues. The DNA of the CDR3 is TGTGCCAGTAGTCCCCACTCTCGAGGAAATTCACCCCTCCACTTT. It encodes CASSPHSRGNSPLHF.

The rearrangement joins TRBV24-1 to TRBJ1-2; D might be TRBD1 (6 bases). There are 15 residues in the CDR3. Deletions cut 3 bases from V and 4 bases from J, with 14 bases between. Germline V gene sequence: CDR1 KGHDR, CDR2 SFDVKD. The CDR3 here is CATSDPSGGAYGYTF. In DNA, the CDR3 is TGTGCCACCAGTGATCCCTCCGGGGGGGCCTATGGCTACACCTTC.

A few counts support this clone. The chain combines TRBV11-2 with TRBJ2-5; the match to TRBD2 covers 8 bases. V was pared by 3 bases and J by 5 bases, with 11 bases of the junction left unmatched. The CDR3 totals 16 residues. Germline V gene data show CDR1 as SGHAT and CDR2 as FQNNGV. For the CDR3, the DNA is TGTGCCAGCAGCTTGGTTCCGGGACTAGAATCGGAGACCCAGTACTTC. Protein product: CASSLVPGLESETQYF.

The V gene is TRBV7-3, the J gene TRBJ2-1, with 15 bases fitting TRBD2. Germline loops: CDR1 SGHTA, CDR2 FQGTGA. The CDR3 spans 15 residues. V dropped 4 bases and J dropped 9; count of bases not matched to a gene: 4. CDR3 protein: CASSSLGLAGGEQFF. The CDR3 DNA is TGTGCCAGCAGCTCGTTGGGACTAGCGGGAGGTGAGCAGTTCTTC.

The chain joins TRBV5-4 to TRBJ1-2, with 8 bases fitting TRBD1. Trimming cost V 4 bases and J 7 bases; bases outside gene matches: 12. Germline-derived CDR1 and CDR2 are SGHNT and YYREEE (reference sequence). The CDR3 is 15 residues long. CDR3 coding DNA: TGTGCCAGCAGCGGGGGGACAGGTCGACGGGGTGGCTACACCTTC. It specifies CASSGGTGRRGGYTF. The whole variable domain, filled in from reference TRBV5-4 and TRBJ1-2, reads ETGVTQSPTHLIKTRGQQVTLRCSSQSGHNTVSWYQQALGQGPQFIFQYYREEENGRGNFPPRFSGLQFPNYSSELNVNALELDDSALYLCASSGGTGRRGGYTFGSGTRLTVV.

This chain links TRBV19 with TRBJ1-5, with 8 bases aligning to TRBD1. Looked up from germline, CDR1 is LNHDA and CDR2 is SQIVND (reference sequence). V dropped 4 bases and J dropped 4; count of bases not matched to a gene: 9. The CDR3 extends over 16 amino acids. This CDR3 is CASSTYKTGANQPQHF. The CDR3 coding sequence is TGTGCCAGTAGTACCTACAAGACAGGGGCGAATCAGCCCCAGCATTTT.

CDR3 nucleotide sequence: TGTGCCAGCAGCTTAATGGGGGCTGGGAATGAGCAGTTCTTC. Protein product: CASSLMGAGNEQFF. V gene TRBV7-3 combines with J gene TRBJ2-1, with a possible D match to TRBD1 (6 bases). This CDR3 comprises 14 residues. Germline CDR1 reads SGHTA; CDR2 reads FQGTGA. Trimming took off 1 base at V and 7 bases at J, with 11 bases between the two ends.

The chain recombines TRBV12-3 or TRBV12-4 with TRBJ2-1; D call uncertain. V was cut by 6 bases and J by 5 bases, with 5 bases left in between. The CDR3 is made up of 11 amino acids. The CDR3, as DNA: TGTGCCAGCAGCCCTCACAATGAGCAGTTCTTC. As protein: CASSPHNEQFF.

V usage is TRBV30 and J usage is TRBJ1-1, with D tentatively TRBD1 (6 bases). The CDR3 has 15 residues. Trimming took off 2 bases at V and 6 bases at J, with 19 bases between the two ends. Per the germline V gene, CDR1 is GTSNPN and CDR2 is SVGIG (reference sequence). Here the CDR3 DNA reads TGTGCCTGGAGTCCTACAGGGTTAGGTAACGCTGAAGCTTTCTTT. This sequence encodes CAWSPTGLGNAEAFF.

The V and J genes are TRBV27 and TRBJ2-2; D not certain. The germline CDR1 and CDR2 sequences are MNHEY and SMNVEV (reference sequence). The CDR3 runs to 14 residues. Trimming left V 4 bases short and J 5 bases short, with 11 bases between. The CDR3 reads CASSSWVGTGELFF. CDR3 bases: TGTGCCAGCAGTTCTTGGGTCGGGACCGGGGAGCTGTTTTTT.

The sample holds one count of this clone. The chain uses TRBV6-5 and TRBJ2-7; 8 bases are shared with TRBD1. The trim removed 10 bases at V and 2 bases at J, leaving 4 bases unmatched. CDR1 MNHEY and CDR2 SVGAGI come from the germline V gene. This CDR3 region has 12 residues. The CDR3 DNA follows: TGTGCCATCCGGACAGGGACCTACGAGCAGTACTTC. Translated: CAIRTGTYEQYF.

In DNA form, the CDR3 reads TGTGCCAGTAGTATAGATGGGACAGGGAACACCGGGGAGCTGTTTTTT. Translating it yields CASSIDGTGNTGELFF. This sequence joins TRBV19 and TRBJ2-2; TRBD1 agrees at 8 bases. The CDR3 contains 16 residues. CDR1 is LNHDA, CDR2 SQIVND, per germline (reference sequence). The V segment lost 0 bases and the J segment 1 base; nucleotides outside the gene matches: 1.

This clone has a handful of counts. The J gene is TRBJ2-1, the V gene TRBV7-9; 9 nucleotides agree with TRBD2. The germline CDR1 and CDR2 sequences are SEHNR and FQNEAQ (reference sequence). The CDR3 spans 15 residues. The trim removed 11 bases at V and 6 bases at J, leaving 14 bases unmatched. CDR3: CAFRRSAGGRNEQFF. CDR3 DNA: TGTGCCTTCAGGAGGTCGGCGGGGGGGCGCAATGAGCAGTTCTTC.

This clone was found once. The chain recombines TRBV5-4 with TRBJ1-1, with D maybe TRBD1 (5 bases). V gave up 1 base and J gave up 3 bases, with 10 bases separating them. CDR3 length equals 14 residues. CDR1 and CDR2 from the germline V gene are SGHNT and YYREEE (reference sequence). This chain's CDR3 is CASSLWQGDTEAFF. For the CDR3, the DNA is TGTGCCAGCAGCTTGTGGCAGGGTGACACTGAAGCTTTCTTT.

The CDR3 sequence is CASSMGDRGLYEQYF. The CDR3 coding sequence is TGTGCCAGTAGTATGGGGGACAGGGGCCTCTACGAGCAGTACTTC. V gene TRBV19 combines with J gene TRBJ2-7; 10 bases map to TRBD1. The CDR3 is 15 amino acids. CDR1 is LNHDA and CDR2 is SQIVND in the germline V gene (reference sequence). V trimming: 3 bases; J trimming: 3 bases; junction bases outside the gene matches: 5. Variable domain in full (rest from reference TRBV19 and TRBJ2-7): DGGITQSPKYLFRKEGQNVTLSCEQNLNHDAMYWYRQDPGQGLRLIYYSQIVNDFQKGDIAEGYSVSREKKESFPLTVTSAQKNPTAFYLCASSMGDRGLYEQYFGPGTRLTVT.

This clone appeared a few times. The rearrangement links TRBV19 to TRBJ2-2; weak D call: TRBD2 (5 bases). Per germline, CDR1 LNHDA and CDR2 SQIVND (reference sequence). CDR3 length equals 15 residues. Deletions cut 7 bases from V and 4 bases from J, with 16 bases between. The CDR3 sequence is CASTFGRAGTGELFF. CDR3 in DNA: TGTGCCAGTACCTTTGGGCGGGCGGGCACCGGGGAGCTGTTTTTT. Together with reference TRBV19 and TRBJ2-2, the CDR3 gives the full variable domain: DGGITQSPKYLFRKEGQNVTLSCEQNLNHDAMYWYRQDPGQGLRLIYYSQIVNDFQKGDIAEGYSVSREKKESFPLTVTSAQKNPTAFYLCASTFGRAGTGELFFGEGSRLTVL.

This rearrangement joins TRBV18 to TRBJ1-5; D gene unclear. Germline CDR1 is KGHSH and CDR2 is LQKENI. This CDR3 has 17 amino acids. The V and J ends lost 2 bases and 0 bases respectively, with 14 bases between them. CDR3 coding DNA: TGTGCCAGCTCACCAGTTGGAGGCCCTGATAGCAATCAGCCCCAGCATTTT. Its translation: CASSPVGGPDSNQPQHF.

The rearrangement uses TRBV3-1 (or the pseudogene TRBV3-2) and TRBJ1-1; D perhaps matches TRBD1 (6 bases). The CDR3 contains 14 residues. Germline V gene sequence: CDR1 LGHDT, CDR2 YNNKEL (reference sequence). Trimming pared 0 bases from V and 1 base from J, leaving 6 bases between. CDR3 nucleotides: TGTGCCAGCAGCCAAGAGGGGGCGAACACTGAAGCTTTCTTT. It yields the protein CASSQEGANTEAFF.

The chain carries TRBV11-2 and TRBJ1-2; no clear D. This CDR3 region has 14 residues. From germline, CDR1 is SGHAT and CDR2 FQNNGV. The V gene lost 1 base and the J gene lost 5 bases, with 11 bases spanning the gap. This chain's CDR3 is CASSLVSTVYGYTF. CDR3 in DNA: TGTGCCAGCAGCTTAGTGTCCACAGTGTATGGCTACACCTTC.

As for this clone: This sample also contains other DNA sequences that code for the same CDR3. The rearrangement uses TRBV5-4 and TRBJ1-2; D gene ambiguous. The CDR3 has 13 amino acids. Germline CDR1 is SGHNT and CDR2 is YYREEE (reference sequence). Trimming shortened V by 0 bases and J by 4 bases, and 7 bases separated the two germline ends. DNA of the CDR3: TGTGCCAGCAGCTTGGACAGTTCCTATGGCTACACCTTC. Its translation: CASSLDSSYGYTF.

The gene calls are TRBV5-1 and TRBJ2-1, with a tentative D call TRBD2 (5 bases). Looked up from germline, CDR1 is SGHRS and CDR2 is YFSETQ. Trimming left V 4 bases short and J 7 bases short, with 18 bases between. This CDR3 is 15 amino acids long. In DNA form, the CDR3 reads TGCGCCAGCAGCCTGGACCCCGGGGTGAGTAATGAGCAGTTCTTC. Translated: CASSLDPGVSNEQFF.

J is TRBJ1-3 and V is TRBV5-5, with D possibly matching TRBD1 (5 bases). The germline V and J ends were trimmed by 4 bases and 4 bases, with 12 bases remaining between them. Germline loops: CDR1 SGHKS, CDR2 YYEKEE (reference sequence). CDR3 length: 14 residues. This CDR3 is CASSTQDTGNTIYF. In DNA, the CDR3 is TGTGCCAGCAGCACCCAGGACACGGGAAACACCATATATTTT. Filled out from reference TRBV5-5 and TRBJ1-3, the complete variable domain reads DAGVTQSPTHLIKTRGQQVTLRCSPISGHKSVSWYQQVLGQGPQFIFQYYEKEERGRGNFPDRFSARQFPNYSSELNVNALLLGDSALYLCASSTQDTGNTIYFGEGSWLTVV.

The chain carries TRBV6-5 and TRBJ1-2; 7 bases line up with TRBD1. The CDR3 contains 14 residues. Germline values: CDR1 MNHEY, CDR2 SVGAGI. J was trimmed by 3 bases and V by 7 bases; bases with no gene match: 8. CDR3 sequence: CASTPGQLYYGYTF. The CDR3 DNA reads TGTGCCAGCACCCCGGGACAGCTTTACTATGGCTACACCTTC.

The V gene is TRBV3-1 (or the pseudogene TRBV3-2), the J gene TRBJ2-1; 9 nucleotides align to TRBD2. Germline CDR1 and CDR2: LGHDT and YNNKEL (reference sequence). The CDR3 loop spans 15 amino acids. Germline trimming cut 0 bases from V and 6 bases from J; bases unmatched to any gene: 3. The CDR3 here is CASSQEVLAGNEQFF. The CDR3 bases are TGTGCCAGCAGCCAAGAAGTACTAGCGGGCAATGAGCAGTTCTTC.